This T cell receptor beta chain was sequenced during a study of blood T cells in healthy people across ages. V lost 2 bases and J 2 bases, leaving 11 bases between the germline ends. The CDR3 runs to 15 residues. CDR1 and CDR2 (germline): SEHNR, FQNEAQ (reference sequence). Overall study findings and caveats: Age advanced and TCR beta diversity per million T cells fell, roughly linearly. Using unsorted PBMCs precluded a conclusive naive versus antigen-experienced comparison.

In its sample, this clonotype was seen once. As yet, its antigen is unknown. Then a second PCR, running about 6 to 12 cycles, was carried out with a sample-barcoded 5' primer and a J-beta primer mix. A template-switch adaptor containing 12 random nucleotides labeled each cDNA molecule. TCRdb called the 5' RACE reads again in MiXCR, with one record for every CDR3 protein. Of approximately 1,700,000 distinct CDR3 sequences detected, about 39% appear once; the ten largest clones hold more than 20%. The source is a human donor in good health. Input material: blood. The chain couples TRBV7-9 to TRBJ2-3; TRBD2 might be the D (5 bases). The CDR3 DNA follows: TGTGCCAGCAGCTTACGGAGCGGAAACACAGATACGCAGTATTTT. Residues: CASSLRSGNTDTQYF.